This T cell receptor beta chain was identified in a study of spatial heterogeneity in lung cancer. General study points: Tumor mutation counts were tracked by expanded intratumoral alpha and beta TCR counts. Nonsynonymous mutation counts, ubiquitous and regional, were tracked by the respective counts of ubiquitous and regional expanded TCRs.

The germline V gene has CDR1 PRHDT and CDR2 FYEKMQ (reference sequence). The CDR3 spans 14 residues. V gave up 2 bases and J gave up 4 bases, with 9 bases separating them. TCRdb analysed the 5' RACE reads with MiXCR anew, one entry per CDR3 protein. This table has some 4,100 distinct CDR3 sequences, 8.5% appearing once. Time point defined: sample taken at primary tumor resection. There were 65 or so donors, all of them untreated patients with early-stage non-small cell lung cancer. No cells were sorted before sequencing. The whole RNA sequenced was extracted from tumor, nontumor lung or frozen PBMC. Details on this clonotype: Its antigen remains unknown.

The input for sequencing was lung tumor tissue, taken at surgery. The chain uses TRBV13 and TRBJ2-1; a possible D gene is TRBD1 (5 bases). The receptor comes from a male donor with early-stage non-small cell lung cancer. CDR3 region: CASSLFSGYNEQFF. In DNA, the CDR3 is TGTGCCAGCAGCTTATTTTCAGGGTACAATGAGCAGTTCTTC.